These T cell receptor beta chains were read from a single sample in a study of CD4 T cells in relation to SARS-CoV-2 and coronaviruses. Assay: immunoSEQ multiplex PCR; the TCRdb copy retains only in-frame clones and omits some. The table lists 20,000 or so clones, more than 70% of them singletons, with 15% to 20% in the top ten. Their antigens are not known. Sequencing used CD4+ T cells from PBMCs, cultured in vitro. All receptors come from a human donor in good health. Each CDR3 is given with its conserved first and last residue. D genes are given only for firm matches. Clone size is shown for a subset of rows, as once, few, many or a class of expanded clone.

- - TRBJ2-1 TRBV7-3 TGTGCCAGCAGCTTAATAGGGGGAAACTTGAATGAGCAGTTCTTC CASSLIGGNLNEQFF
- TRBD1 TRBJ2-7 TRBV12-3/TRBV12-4 TGTGCCAGCAGCCCTCGGACAGGGGCCGAGCAGTACTTC CASSPRTGAEQYF
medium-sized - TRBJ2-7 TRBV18 TGTGCCAGCTCACCGACCCACACAGGGTTATACGAGCAGTACTTC CASSPTHTGLYEQYF
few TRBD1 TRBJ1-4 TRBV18 TGTGCCAGCTCACCGGGACAGGGGTGGAATGAAAAACTGTTTTTT CASSPGQGWNEKLFF
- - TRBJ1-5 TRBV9 TGTGCCAGCAGCGTAGGACTGAATCAGCCCCAGCATTTT CASSVGLNQPQHF
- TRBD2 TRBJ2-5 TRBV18 TGTGCCAGCTCACCAGGGAAACTAGCGGGAGAAGAGACCCAGTACTTC CASSPGKLAGEETQYF
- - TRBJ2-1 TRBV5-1 TGCGCCAGCAGCTTGGGGGGAGGTCCTTTCTCCTACAATGAGCAGTTCTTC CASSLGGGPFSYNEQFF
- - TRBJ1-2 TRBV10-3 TGTGCCATCAGGGGCAGGGTCGAGGTTAACTATGGCTACACCTTC CAIRGRVEVNYGYTF
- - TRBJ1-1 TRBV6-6 TGTGCCAGCAGGCGGACAGACCGAGAAGCTTTCTTT CASRRTDREAFF
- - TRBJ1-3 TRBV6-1 TGTGCCAGCAGTGAAGTGGCAGGGAATGGAAACACCATATATTTT CASSEVAGNGNTIYF
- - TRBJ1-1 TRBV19 TGTGCCAGTACTCTGAAACAAAACACTGAAGCTTTCTTT CASTLKQNTEAFF
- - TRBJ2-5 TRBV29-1 TGCAGCGCCGGACAGGGAGGGGAGACCCAGTACTTC CSAGQGGETQYF
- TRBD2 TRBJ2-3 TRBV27 TGTGCCAGCAGTGCCACTAGCGGGAGTTCCTATACGCAGTATTTT CASSATSGSSYTQYF
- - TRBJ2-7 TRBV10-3 TGTGCCATCAGCCAACGCAACGAGCAGTACTTC CAISQRNEQYF
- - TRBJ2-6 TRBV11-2 TGTGCCAGCAGCTTCGCCCCGGGGGCTCTCAGCTCTGGGGCCAACGTCCTGACTTTC CASSFAPGALSSGANVLTF
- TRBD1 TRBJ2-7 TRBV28 TGTGCCAGCAGTCCGACCCTCGGGACAGGGGGCAACGAGCAGTACTTC CASSPTLGTGGNEQYF
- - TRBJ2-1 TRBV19 TGTGCCAGTAGTATAGACAGGGGTGTCCCCTCCTACAATGAGCAGTTCTTC CASSIDRGVPSYNEQFF
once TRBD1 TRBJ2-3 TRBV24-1 TGTGCCACCAGTGAGGGACAGGGGGTAGATACGCAGTATTTT CATSEGQGVDTQYF
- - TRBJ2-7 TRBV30 TGTGCCTGGAGTGGCGGGACCGTCACCTACGAGCAGTACTTC CAWSGGTVTYEQYF
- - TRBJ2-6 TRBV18 TGTGCCAGCTCACCACAACAGGGAGGTGGGGCCAACGTCCTGACTTTC CASSPQQGGGANVLTF
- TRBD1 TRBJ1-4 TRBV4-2 TGTGCCAGCAGCACTCGTGGACAGGGGCGAAGTGAAAAACTGTTTTTT CASSTRGQGRSEKLFF
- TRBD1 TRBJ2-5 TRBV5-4 TGTGCCAGCAGCTCCCTAGCCGGGACAGGGTGGGGGGAGACCCAGTACTTC CASSSLAGTGWGETQYF
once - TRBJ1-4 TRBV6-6 TGTGCCAGCAGTGACGGCGGCAGGGAAGGGGAAAAACTGTTTTTT CASSDGGREGEKLFF
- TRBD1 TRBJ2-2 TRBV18 TGTGCCAGCGTACAGGGGAGTCGCACCGGGGAGCTGTTTTTT CASVQGSRTGELFF
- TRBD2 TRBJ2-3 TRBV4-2 TGTGCCAGCAGCCAAGCTGGGCGGGAGTTTGGCACAGATACGCAGTATTTT CASSQAGREFGTDTQYF
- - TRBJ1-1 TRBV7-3 TGTGCCAGCAGCTTATTCGGGAACACTGAAGCTTTCTTT CASSLFGNTEAFF
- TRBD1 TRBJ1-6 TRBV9 TGTGCCAGCAGCGTGACAGGGAATTCACCCCTCCACTTT CASSVTGNSPLHF
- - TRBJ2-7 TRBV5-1 TGCGCCAGCAGCGGAGGGACGCCTGACTCCTACGAGCAGTACTTC CASSGGTPDSYEQYF
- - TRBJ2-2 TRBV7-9 TGTGCCAGCAGCTTCGACCGGGTGGGCACCGGGGAGCTGTTTTTT CASSFDRVGTGELFF
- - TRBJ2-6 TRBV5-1 TGCGCCAGCAGCCCCGGGGATGGGGGGGCCAACGTCCTGACTTTC CASSPGDGGANVLTF
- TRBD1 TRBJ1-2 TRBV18 TGTGCCAGCTCACCGACAGAGGGACAGGGAGGCTATGGCTACACCTTC CASSPTEGQGGYGYTF
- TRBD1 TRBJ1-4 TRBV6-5 TGTGCCAGCAGTCTACAGGGGTATGGTGAAAAACTGTTTTTT CASSLQGYGEKLFF
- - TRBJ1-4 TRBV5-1 TGCGCCAGCAGCTTGGTTTTGGGATCCACTAATGAAAAACTGTTTTTT CASSLVLGSTNEKLFF
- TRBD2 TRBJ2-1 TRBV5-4 TGTGCCAGCAACGGGGCGGGAGGGGGTTTTTACAATGAGCAGTTCTTC CASNGAGGGFYNEQFF
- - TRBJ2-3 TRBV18 TGTGCCAGCTCACCAGTGAAGGGCACAGATACGCAGTATTTT CASSPVKGTDTQYF
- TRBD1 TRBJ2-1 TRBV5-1 TGCGCCAGCAGCCCTCCGGGACAGGAGCAGTTCTTC CASSPPGQEQFF
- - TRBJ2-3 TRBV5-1 TGCGCCAGCAGCTTGGTCTCGGGGGCGCACACAGATACGCAGTATTTT CASSLVSGAHTDTQYF